These T cell receptor beta chains were read from a single sample in a study of T cells after posttransplantation cyclophosphamide. Using immunoSEQ multiplex PCR, the repertoire was profiled, and TCRdb retains in-frame clones only, with some absent. This repertoire holds tens of thousands of clones, and none appear only once. The material sequenced was PBMCs. The receptors come from a woman between 55 and 75 years old in good health, CMV-negative, and a related stem cell transplant donor. Both conserved end residues are part of each CDR3. D genes are given only for firm matches. A row's size may be missing; if present it is once, few, many or a size class.

v_call: TRBV19; d_call: TRBD1; j_call: TRBJ1-5; clone_size: many; cdr3_nt: TGTGCCAGTAGTATCCTAGGACAGGGCATTAATCAGCCCCAGCATTTT; cdr3_aa: CASSILGQGINQPQHF
v_call: TRBV7-8; d_call: TRBD1; j_call: TRBJ2-7; clone_size: many; cdr3_nt: TGTGCCAGCAGCTTAGCGCAGGGGGCGTCCCCCTCCTACGAGCAGTACTTC; cdr3_aa: CASSLAQGASPSYEQYF
v_call: TRBV28; d_call: .; j_call: TRBJ2-1; clone_size: many; cdr3_nt: TGTGCCAGCAGTTTAAGAGCGGGTCAGTTCTTC; cdr3_aa: CASSLRAGQFF
v_call: TRBV12-3/TRBV12-4; d_call: TRBD1; j_call: TRBJ1-2; clone_size: .; cdr3_nt: TGTGCCAGCAGTTCTCATGACAGGGAGGAGGATGGCTACACCTTC; cdr3_aa: CASSSHDREEDGYTF
v_call: TRBV7-8; d_call: .; j_call: TRBJ2-7; clone_size: many; cdr3_nt: TGTGCCAGCAGCTTAGCTGGGTGGGCAGGGGACGAGCAGTACTTC; cdr3_aa: CASSLAGWAGDEQYF
v_call: TRBV28; d_call: .; j_call: TRBJ2-7; clone_size: many; cdr3_nt: TGTGCCAGACAGTTTATCCGGTACGAGCAGTACTTC; cdr3_aa: CARQFIRYEQYF
v_call: TRBV27; d_call: TRBD1; j_call: TRBJ1-2; clone_size: many; cdr3_nt: TGTGCCACCGGACAGGGGGTTGGCTACACCTTC; cdr3_aa: CATGQGVGYTF
v_call: TRBV9; d_call: TRBD2; j_call: TRBJ2-5; clone_size: .; cdr3_nt: TGTGCCAGCAGCGTAGGACTAGCGGAAGAGACCCAGTACTTC; cdr3_aa: CASSVGLAEETQYF
v_call: TRBV7-8; d_call: .; j_call: TRBJ2-7; clone_size: few; cdr3_nt: TGTGCCAGCAGTCAGGGGTACTACGAGCAGTACTTC; cdr3_aa: CASSQGYYEQYF
v_call: TRBV6-2/TRBV6-3; d_call: .; j_call: TRBJ1-3; clone_size: many; cdr3_nt: TGTGCCAGCAGTTACTATCGTGGAAACACCATATATTTT; cdr3_aa: CASSYYRGNTIYF
v_call: TRBV27; d_call: .; j_call: TRBJ2-1; clone_size: many; cdr3_nt: TGTGCCAGCAGTAGCGCCTACAATGAGCAGTTCTTC; cdr3_aa: CASSSAYNEQFF
v_call: TRBV11-2; d_call: TRBD1; j_call: TRBJ2-7; clone_size: many; cdr3_nt: TGTGCCAGCAGCCCGACAGGGGGGTTCGAGCAGTACTTC; cdr3_aa: CASSPTGGFEQYF
v_call: TRBV5-1; d_call: TRBD1; j_call: TRBJ2-5; clone_size: many; cdr3_nt: TGCGCCAGCAGCAGGGGGACAGAAGAGACCCAGTACTTC; cdr3_aa: CASSRGTEETQYF
v_call: TRBV9; d_call: TRBD2; j_call: TRBJ2-3; clone_size: few; cdr3_nt: TGTGCCAGCAGCGGCGGGGGAGCTCAAGGTACGCAGTATTTT; cdr3_aa: CASSGGGAQGTQYF
v_call: TRBV27; d_call: .; j_call: TRBJ2-3; clone_size: .; cdr3_nt: TGTGCCAGCAGTTTACCCCAAGCTGATACGCAGTATTTT; cdr3_aa: CASSLPQADTQYF
v_call: TRBV29-1; d_call: TRBD2; j_call: TRBJ2-3; clone_size: few; cdr3_nt: TGCAGCGCCCTAGCGGGAGGGACAGATACGCAGTATTTT; cdr3_aa: CSALAGGTDTQYF
v_call: TRBV4-1; d_call: TRBD2; j_call: TRBJ2-1; clone_size: many; cdr3_nt: TGCGCCAGCAGCCAAGACCCGGGGGGGCACTATGAGCAGTTCTTC; cdr3_aa: CASSQDPGGHYEQFF
v_call: TRBV19; d_call: TRBD1; j_call: TRBJ2-7; clone_size: many; cdr3_nt: TGTGCCAGTAGTATAAGGGCCACAGGGGGCGCCGCCTACGAGCAGTACTTC; cdr3_aa: CASSIRATGGAAYEQYF
v_call: TRBV6-2/TRBV6-3; d_call: .; j_call: TRBJ2-1; clone_size: many; cdr3_nt: TGTGCCGGAAACGGGGGGCTCGAAGGGGATGAGCAGTTCTTC; cdr3_aa: CAGNGGLEGDEQFF
v_call: TRBV7-9; d_call: TRBD2; j_call: TRBJ2-5; clone_size: .; cdr3_nt: TGTGCCAGCAGCGAGCTAAGCGGGGGGGCTTGGGAGACCCAGTACTTC; cdr3_aa: CASSELSGGAWETQYF
v_call: TRBV24-1; d_call: TRBD1; j_call: TRBJ1-2; clone_size: few; cdr3_nt: TGTGCCACCAGTGATTGGGACAGGGACTATGGCTACACCTTC; cdr3_aa: CATSDWDRDYGYTF
v_call: TRBV27; d_call: .; j_call: TRBJ2-2; clone_size: many; cdr3_nt: TGTGCCAGCATGGTCCTAGACACCGGGGAGCTGTTTTTT; cdr3_aa: CASMVLDTGELFF
v_call: TRBV9; d_call: .; j_call: TRBJ2-7; clone_size: few; cdr3_nt: TGTGCCAGCAGCGCTCCGGGACTCTCAACCTCCGAGCAGTACTTC; cdr3_aa: CASSAPGLSTSEQYF
v_call: TRBV10-1; d_call: TRBD2; j_call: TRBJ2-7; clone_size: many; cdr3_nt: TGCGCCAGCAGTAAGGGACTAGCGGATACCTACGAGCAGTACTTC; cdr3_aa: CASSKGLADTYEQYF
v_call: TRBV9; d_call: .; j_call: TRBJ2-2; clone_size: many; cdr3_nt: TGTGCCAGCAGCGTAGGGGGCCGAGGGACCGGGGAGCTGTTTTTT; cdr3_aa: CASSVGGRGTGELFF
v_call: TRBV15; d_call: .; j_call: TRBJ1-5; clone_size: .; cdr3_nt: TGTGCCACCAGCTTCTCCCGGCGGGGGGCACCATTTCAGCCCCAGCATTTT; cdr3_aa: CATSFSRRGAPFQPQHF
v_call: TRBV7-2; d_call: .; j_call: TRBJ1-5; clone_size: .; cdr3_nt: TGTGCCAGCAGCTTAAGTGGGGGGGATCAGCCCCAGCATTTT; cdr3_aa: CASSLSGGDQPQHF
v_call: TRBV7-2; d_call: TRBD1; j_call: TRBJ1-1; clone_size: many; cdr3_nt: TGTGCCAGCAGCCAACAGGGGGCCGCTGAAGCTTTCTTT; cdr3_aa: CASSQQGAAEAFF
v_call: TRBV5-4; d_call: .; j_call: TRBJ1-4; clone_size: many; cdr3_nt: TGTGCCAGCAGCCTGGGCTCCGCAACTTTTGAAAAACTGTTTTTT; cdr3_aa: CASSLGSATFEKLFF
v_call: TRBV28; d_call: .; j_call: TRBJ2-2; clone_size: many; cdr3_nt: TGTGCCAGCAGTTATCTGGACAGGAGGGCCGGGGAGCTGTTTTTT; cdr3_aa: CASSYLDRRAGELFF
v_call: TRBV7-3; d_call: TRBD1; j_call: TRBJ1-3; clone_size: many; cdr3_nt: TGTGCCAGCAGCTTGAGCGACAGGGGTTTGGGGAACACCATATATTTT; cdr3_aa: CASSLSDRGLGNTIYF
v_call: TRBV5-6; d_call: TRBD1; j_call: TRBJ2-5; clone_size: .; cdr3_nt: TGTGCCAGCAGGTCCGGGACAGGGATCCCGACCCAGTACTTC; cdr3_aa: CASRSGTGIPTQYF
v_call: TRBV5-6; d_call: TRBD1; j_call: TRBJ1-2; clone_size: .; cdr3_nt: TGTGCCAGCAGCTTGGACAGGGGGGCTAACTATGGCTACACCTTC; cdr3_aa: CASSLDRGANYGYTF
v_call: TRBV9; d_call: .; j_call: TRBJ1-1; clone_size: few; cdr3_nt: TGTGCCAGCAGCACCATAGGGTGGGACACTGAAGCTTTCTTT; cdr3_aa: CASSTIGWDTEAFF
v_call: TRBV5-5; d_call: .; j_call: TRBJ1-1; clone_size: many; cdr3_nt: TGTGCCAGCAGCTTCAAGGACAGGAACACTGAAGCTTTCTTT; cdr3_aa: CASSFKDRNTEAFF
v_call: TRBV19; d_call: TRBD2; j_call: TRBJ2-1; clone_size: many; cdr3_nt: TGTGCCAGTAGTAACCCTAGCGGGGGGACGTACAATGAGCAGTTCTTC; cdr3_aa: CASSNPSGGTYNEQFF
v_call: TRBV2; d_call: TRBD1; j_call: TRBJ1-2; clone_size: many; cdr3_nt: TGTGCCAGCAGTGAGGACAGGGGGATCGGCGGCTACACCTTC; cdr3_aa: CASSEDRGIGGYTF
v_call: TRBV30; d_call: .; j_call: TRBJ2-7; clone_size: .; cdr3_nt: TGTGCCTGGAAGCGGAGCCTCTACGAGCAGTACTTC; cdr3_aa: CAWKRSLYEQYF
v_call: TRBV6-6; d_call: TRBD2; j_call: TRBJ2-5; clone_size: .; cdr3_nt: TGTGCCAGCAATAGCGGGGGGGCGGCCGAGACCCAGTACTTC; cdr3_aa: CASNSGGAAETQYF
v_call: TRBV10-3; d_call: .; j_call: TRBJ1-5; clone_size: many; cdr3_nt: TGTGCCATCAGTGACTCACAGCTATATCAGCCCCAGCATTTT; cdr3_aa: CAISDSQLYQPQHF
v_call: TRBV6-2/TRBV6-3; d_call: .; j_call: TRBJ1-1; clone_size: many; cdr3_nt: TGTGCCAGCAGTTACCTGGGGCCAGGGAACACTGAAGCTTTCTTT; cdr3_aa: CASSYLGPGNTEAFF
v_call: TRBV12-3/TRBV12-4; d_call: TRBD1; j_call: TRBJ2-7; clone_size: few; cdr3_nt: TGTGCCAGCAGTTCGACAGGGTTCGAGCAGTACTTC; cdr3_aa: CASSSTGFEQYF
v_call: TRBV6-5; d_call: TRBD1; j_call: TRBJ1-4; clone_size: many; cdr3_nt: TGTGCCAGCAGCAGAAGGGGACAGGGAGAGGGAAAACTGTTTTTT; cdr3_aa: CASSRRGQGEGKLFF
v_call: TRBV28; d_call: TRBD2; j_call: TRBJ2-1; clone_size: .; cdr3_nt: TGTGCCAGTAAGGTAACTAGCGGATACAATGAGCAGTTCTTC; cdr3_aa: CASKVTSGYNEQFF
v_call: TRBV5-6; d_call: TRBD2; j_call: TRBJ2-7; clone_size: many; cdr3_nt: TGTGCCAGCAGCCCCGGGGGACTAGCGTTCGAGCAGTACTTC; cdr3_aa: CASSPGGLAFEQYF
v_call: TRBV2; d_call: TRBD2; j_call: TRBJ2-4; clone_size: many; cdr3_nt: TGTGCCAGCACCCGACTAGCGGGGGGGCAGGGCATTCAGTACTTC; cdr3_aa: CASTRLAGGQGIQYF
v_call: TRBV5-1; d_call: .; j_call: TRBJ1-5; clone_size: many; cdr3_nt: TGCGCCAGCAGCGTGGAACAGGGCCAGCCCCAGCATTTT; cdr3_aa: CASSVEQGQPQHF
v_call: TRBV28; d_call: TRBD1; j_call: TRBJ2-7; clone_size: many; cdr3_nt: TGTGCCAGCTATTCCGGGACAGGGGTAACCTACGAGCAGTACTTC; cdr3_aa: CASYSGTGVTYEQYF
v_call: TRBV5-1; d_call: TRBD2; j_call: TRBJ2-1; clone_size: many; cdr3_nt: TGCGCCAGCAGCTTGGGGCCAGCGGGGGGGTCCAATGAGCAGTTCTTC; cdr3_aa: CASSLGPAGGSNEQFF
v_call: TRBV28; d_call: .; j_call: TRBJ1-5; clone_size: many; cdr3_nt: TGTGCCAGCAGTTTATGGGAGGGGGGCAATCAGCCCCAGCATTTT; cdr3_aa: CASSLWEGGNQPQHF
v_call: TRBV20-1; d_call: .; j_call: TRBJ2-5; clone_size: few; cdr3_nt: TGCAGCCCAGGTTTAGAAGAGACCCAGTACTTC; cdr3_aa: CSPGLEETQYF
v_call: TRBV5-4; d_call: .; j_call: TRBJ1-5; clone_size: .; cdr3_nt: TGTGCCAGCAGCCGAGACAGATCCCAGCCCCAGCATTTT; cdr3_aa: CASSRDRSQPQHF
v_call: TRBV7-2; d_call: .; j_call: TRBJ1-5; clone_size: many; cdr3_nt: TGTGCCAGCAGCCCGGACGACAGGCTCCAGCATTTT; cdr3_aa: CASSPDDRLQHF
v_call: TRBV5-1; d_call: .; j_call: TRBJ2-2; clone_size: many; cdr3_nt: TGCGCCAGCAGCTTGGGGAACAGGGTTCACACCGGGGAGCTGTTTTTT; cdr3_aa: CASSLGNRVHTGELFF
v_call: TRBV9; d_call: .; j_call: TRBJ2-3; clone_size: .; cdr3_nt: TGTGCCAGCATGAGGACAGGCACAGATACGCAGTATTTT; cdr3_aa: CASMRTGTDTQYF